The 18 T cell receptor beta chains given below trace back to one sample, sequenced in a study of PD-1 and CTLA-4 blockade in melanoma. Assay used: immunoSEQ multiplex PCR; TCRdb lists only in-frame clones, some missing. The sample consists of fewer than 35,000 clones, 88% of them appearing once. Material: CD8+ T cells from peripheral blood, obtained from a patient given anti-PD-1 treatment. The receptor source for this set is a human donor with melanoma.

V usage is TRBV7-9 and J usage is TRBJ2-3, with D perhaps TRBD2 (6 bases). The CDR3 spans 13 residues. Germline-derived CDR1 and CDR2 are SEHNR and FQNEAQ (reference sequence). The germline V and J ends were trimmed by 5 bases and 9 bases, with 15 bases remaining between them. The CDR3: CASSGQGEDTQYF. The DNA of the CDR3 is TGTGCCAGCAGCGGACAAGGGGAGGACACGCAGTATTTT.

This clone has just a few counts. The gene calls are TRBV6-5 and TRBJ1-2; D possibly corresponds to TRBD1 (6 bases). This CDR3 has 15 amino acids. Between the trimmed V and J ends, which lost 5 bases and 4 bases, there was a span of 17 bases. CDR1 is MNHEY and CDR2 is SVGAGI in the germline V gene. The CDR3 loop reads CASSTWDTRLYGYTF. DNA for the CDR3: TGTGCCAGCAGTACCTGGGACACTCGCCTCTATGGCTACACCTTC.

The V call is TRBV5-4, the J call TRBJ2-3; the match to TRBD2 covers 7 bases. The CDR3 sequence is 15 residues long. Germline lookup yields CDR1 SGHNT and CDR2 YYREEE (reference sequence). V was pared by 3 bases and J by 0 bases, with 4 bases of the junction left unmatched. CDR3 sequence reads: CASSSGGSSTDTQYF. The CDR3 region has the DNA TGTGCCAGCAGCTCGGGGGGATCTAGCACAGATACGCAGTATTTT.

This clone was counted a single time. The rearrangement links TRBV7-6 to TRBJ2-3; D perhaps matches TRBD2 (6 bases). Looked up from germline, CDR1 is SGHVS and CDR2 is FNYEAQ. CDR3 length equals 14 residues. V gave up 6 bases and J gave up 3 bases, with 13 bases separating them. CDR3 residues: CASSHGGGTDTQYF. As DNA, the CDR3 is TGTGCCAGCAGTCACGGGGGAGGAACAGATACGCAGTATTTT.

This chain joins TRBV28 and TRBJ1-5; a weak D match, TRBD1 (5 bases). Germline values: CDR1 MDHEN, CDR2 SYDVKM. V lost 3 bases to trimming and J lost 0 bases, with 6 bases between them. This CDR3 has 14 residues. CDR3 sequence reads: CASSFGASNQPQHF. The CDR3 region has the DNA TGTGCCAGCAGTTTTGGGGCTAGCAATCAGCCCCAGCATTTT.

This chain joins TRBV13 and TRBJ1-2, with TRBD1 identical over 9 bases. The CDR3 sequence is 15 residues long. CDR1 and CDR2 from the germline V gene are PRHDT and FYEKMQ (reference sequence). V trimming: 0 bases; J trimming: 4 bases; junction bases outside the gene matches: 3. CDR3 residues: CASSLGGQGSYGYTF. Written as DNA, the CDR3 is TGTGCCAGCAGCTTAGGGGGACAGGGCTCCTATGGCTACACCTTC.

V and J are TRBV30 and TRBJ2-1; D uncertain. The CDR3 is made up of 14 amino acids. Germline CDR1 is GTSNPN and CDR2 is SVGIG (reference sequence). V shed 0 bases and J shed 0 bases, with 6 bases lying between them. CDR3 DNA: TGTGCCTGGAGTGTAGGGTCCTCCTACAATGAGCAGTTCTTC. This sequence encodes CAWSVGSSYNEQFF.

The rearrangement uses TRBV25-1 and TRBJ2-1; tentative D call: TRBD2 (6 bases). The CDR3 loop spans 16 amino acids. The V and J ends lost 0 bases and 9 bases respectively, with 18 bases between them. Germline CDR1 reads MGHDK; CDR2 reads SYGVNS. The CDR3 here is CASSEYTLFGGSEQFF. Written as DNA, the CDR3 is TGTGCCAGCAGTGAATATACCCTCTTCGGGGGAAGTGAGCAGTTCTTC.

The CDR3 bases are TGTGCCTGGACCAGACTCAGGCTTGACGAGCAGTACTTC. Residues: CAWTRLRLDEQYF. The J gene is TRBJ2-7, the V gene TRBV30; D ambiguous. The CDR3 runs 13 residues. The V gene's germline CDR1 is GTSNPN and CDR2 SVGIG (reference sequence). Trimming removed 4 bases at V and 5 bases at J, with 15 bases between.

DNA of the CDR3: TGTGCCTGGACCCTGCAATCCTACGAGCAGTACTTC. It encodes CAWTLQSYEQYF. The chain carries TRBV30 and TRBJ2-7; D ambiguous. This CDR3 spans 12 amino acids. V was clipped by 4 bases and J by 1 base, with 8 bases between them. Looked up from germline, CDR1 is GTSNPN and CDR2 is SVGIG (reference sequence).

CDR3 DNA sequence: TGTGCCAGCACCAACGAGGCAGGGGGGGACCTGAACACTGAAGCTTTCTTT. Protein: CASTNEAGGDLNTEAFF. This chain joins TRBV28 and TRBJ1-1; 7 bases map to TRBD1. CDR3 size: 17 residues. Germline assignment: CDR1 MDHEN and CDR2 SYDVKM. V was pared by 7 bases and J by 0 bases, with 14 bases of the junction left unmatched. Supplemented by reference TRBV28 and TRBJ1-1, the full variable domain reads DVKVTQSSRYLVKRTGEKVFLECVQDMDHENMFWYRQDPGLGLRLIYFSYDVKMKEKGDIPEGYSVSREKKERFSLILESASTNQTSMYLCASTNEAGGDLNTEAFFGQGTRLTVV.

This clone showed up just once. The chain has TRBV5-1 and TRBJ1-1, with no clear D. This CDR3 spans 13 amino acids. The germline V gene encodes CDR1 SGHRS and CDR2 YFSETQ. The V end was cut by 4 bases, the J end by 0 bases, with 7 bases between. The CDR3, as DNA: TGCGCCAGCAGCCCGGAGCTGAACACTGAAGCTTTCTTT. Its protein is CASSPELNTEAFF.

V usage is TRBV5-1 and J usage is TRBJ2-5; 8 bases map to TRBD1. V gave up 4 bases and J gave up 4 bases; unmatched junction bases: 15. The CDR3 has 17 residues. The germline V gene has CDR1 SGHRS and CDR2 YFSETQ. CDR3 sequence reads: CASSPFLRDRTGETQYF. Here the CDR3 DNA reads TGCGCCAGCAGCCCATTCCTCCGGGACAGGACTGGAGAGACCCAGTACTTC.

J is TRBJ1-2 and V is TRBV3-1 (or the pseudogene TRBV3-2), with D tentatively TRBD1 (5 bases). The V and J ends lost 1 base and 3 bases respectively, with 18 bases between them. This CDR3 comprises 17 residues. CDR1 LGHDT and CDR2 YNNKEL come from the germline V gene (reference sequence). CDR3 DNA: TGTGCCAGCAGCCAAGCTACTACGGGCCTAGGGGACTATGGCTACACCTTC. This translates into CASSQATTGLGDYGYTF.

V gene TRBV7-9 combines with J gene TRBJ2-7; 8 bases map to TRBD1. Germline CDR1 SEHNR, CDR2 FQNEAQ (reference sequence). The CDR3 covers 18 residues. Unmatched junction bases numbered 17, after V lost 2 bases and J lost 5 bases. The CDR3 reads CASSLSTTLRTGMDEQYF. The CDR3 DNA sequence: TGTGCCAGCAGCTTAAGCACCACCCTCCGGACAGGGATGGACGAGCAGTACTTC.

This chain links TRBV3-1 (or the pseudogene TRBV3-2) with TRBJ2-2, with D unclear. The CDR3 spans 15 residues. The V and J ends lost 0 bases and 4 bases respectively, with 9 bases between them. Germline V CDR1 and CDR2: LGHDT, YNNKEL (reference sequence). As DNA, the CDR3 is TGTGCCAGCAGCCAAGATCTACCGGGCACCGGGGAGCTGTTTTTT. Translation gives CASSQDLPGTGELFF.

This rearrangement joins TRBV30 to TRBJ2-7; D is perhaps TRBD2 (5 bases). In germline, CDR1 is GTSNPN, CDR2 SVGIG (reference sequence). The length of the CDR3 is 13 residues. The germline V and J ends were trimmed by 5 bases and 2 bases, with 13 bases remaining between them. As DNA, the CDR3 is TGTGCCTGGGAGGGTCCCAACCCCTACGAGCAGTACTTC. This gives the protein CAWEGPNPYEQYF.

This clone was recorded only once. The rearrangement links TRBV3-1 (or the pseudogene TRBV3-2) to TRBJ2-3, with 14 nucleotides matching TRBD2. Germline lookup yields CDR1 LGHDT and CDR2 YNNKEL (reference sequence). The junction had 13 bases not matched to a gene; V was cut back by 3 bases and J by 2 bases. CDR3 length: 20 amino acids. The CDR3 nucleotides are TGTGCCAGCAGCCACCACCCCGGGACTAGCGGGAGTACTCTCACAGATACGCAGTATTTT. Translating gives CASSHHPGTSGSTLTDTQYF.